This TCR beta chain was identified during a study of blood T cell repertoires in COVID-19. Study details: Acute and convalescent COVID-19 samples came from the United States, Italy and Spain. Sources were T cells, B-cell-depleted T cells, or PBMCs; the material itself was cDNA or gDNA.

How the authors handled the data: Quantification of nucleated cells was approximated via reference gene primer amplification. Assay: immunoSEQ multiplex PCR; the TCRdb copy retains only in-frame clones and omits some. From that table come the V and J calls and clone size; the DNA was used to work out D and trimming. The table shows about 92,000 clones, with around three quarters occurring only once. Germline CDR1 reads LGHDT; CDR2 reads YNNKEL (reference sequence). Unmatched junction bases numbered 10, after V lost 3 bases and J lost 4 bases. The CDR3 length is 16 residues. The sequencing sample was made of peripheral blood. The chain employs TRBV3-1 (or the pseudogene TRBV3-2) and TRBJ2-5; 8 nucleotides align to TRBD1. The clonotype originates from a man aged 50-60 years who had recovered from COVID-19. CDR3 coding DNA: TGTGCCAGCAGCCAGCAGATGACAGGGGCGAGAGAGACCCAGTACTTC. Its translation: CASSQQMTGARETQYF.